This entry concerns a single T cell receptor beta chain. What it recognizes is unknown. The source of the sample is a study of blood T cells in healthy people across ages. V lost 6 bases and J lost 4, with 15 bases in between. This CDR3 contains 13 residues. The germline gives CDR1 DFQATT, CDR2 SNEGSKA (reference sequence). General study findings and limits: Estimates drawn from one million T cells were deemed to understate diversity. Long-lived and aged donors differed, with more naive CD4+ cells and higher diversity in the long-lived.

Next came a second PCR, run for about 6 to 11 cycles, which used a sample-barcoded 5' primer along with a J-beta primer mix. TCRdb redid the calling of the 5' RACE reads with MiXCR, one entry per CDR3 protein. The repertoire holds 650,000 to 1,000,000 distinct CDR3 sequences, with 36% as singletons. The source material was blood. The V and J genes are TRBV20-1 and TRBJ1-1; TRBD1 might be the D (5 bases). The sequence was obtained from a man between 18 and 29 years old in good health. The DNA of the CDR3 is TGCAGTGCCCCTTCCAGGGAGGTCACTGAAGCTTTCTTT. This gives the protein CSAPSREVTEAFF.